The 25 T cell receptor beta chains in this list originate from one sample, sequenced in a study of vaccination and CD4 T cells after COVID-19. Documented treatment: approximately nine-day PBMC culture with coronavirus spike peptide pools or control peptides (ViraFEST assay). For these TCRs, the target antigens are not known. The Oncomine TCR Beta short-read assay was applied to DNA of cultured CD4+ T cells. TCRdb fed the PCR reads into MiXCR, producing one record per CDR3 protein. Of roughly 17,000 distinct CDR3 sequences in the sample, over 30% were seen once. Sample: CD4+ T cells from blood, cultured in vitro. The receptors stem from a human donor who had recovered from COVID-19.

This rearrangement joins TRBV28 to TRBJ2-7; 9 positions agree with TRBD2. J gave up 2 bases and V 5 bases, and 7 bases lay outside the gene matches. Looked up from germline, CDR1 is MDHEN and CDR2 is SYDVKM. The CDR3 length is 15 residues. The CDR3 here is CASSTSGRIPYEQYF. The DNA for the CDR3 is TGTGCCAGCAGTACAAGCGGGAGGATACCCTACGAGCAGTACTTC.

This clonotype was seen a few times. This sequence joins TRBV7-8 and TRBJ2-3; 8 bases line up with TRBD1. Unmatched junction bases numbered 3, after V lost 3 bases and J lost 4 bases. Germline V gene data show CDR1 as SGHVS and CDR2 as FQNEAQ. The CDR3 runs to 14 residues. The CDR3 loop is CASSLTTGADTQYF. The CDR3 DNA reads TGTGCCAGCAGCTTGACGACAGGGGCAGATACGCAGTATTTT.

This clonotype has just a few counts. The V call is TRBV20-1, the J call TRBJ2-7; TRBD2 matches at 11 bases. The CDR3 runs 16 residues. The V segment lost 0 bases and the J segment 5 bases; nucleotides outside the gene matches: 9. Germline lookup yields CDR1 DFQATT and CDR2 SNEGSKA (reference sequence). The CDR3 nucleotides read TGCAGTGCTAGAGATCCAGAGACTAGCGGGATGGACGAGCAGTACTTC. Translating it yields CSARDPETSGMDEQYF.

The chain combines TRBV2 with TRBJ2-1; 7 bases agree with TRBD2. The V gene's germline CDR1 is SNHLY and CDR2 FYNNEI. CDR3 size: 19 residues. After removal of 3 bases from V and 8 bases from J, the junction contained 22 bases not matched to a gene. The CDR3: CASSDPPRGTNILAYEQFF. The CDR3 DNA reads TGTGCCAGCAGTGACCCTCCGAGAGGGACTAATATTCTGGCTTATGAGCAGTTCTTC.

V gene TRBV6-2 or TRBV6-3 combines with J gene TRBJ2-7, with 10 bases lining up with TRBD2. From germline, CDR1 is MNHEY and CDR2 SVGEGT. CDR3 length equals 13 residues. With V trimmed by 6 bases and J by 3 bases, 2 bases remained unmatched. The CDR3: CASRRTSGYEQYF. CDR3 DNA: TGTGCCAGCAGAAGGACTAGCGGCTACGAGCAGTACTTC.

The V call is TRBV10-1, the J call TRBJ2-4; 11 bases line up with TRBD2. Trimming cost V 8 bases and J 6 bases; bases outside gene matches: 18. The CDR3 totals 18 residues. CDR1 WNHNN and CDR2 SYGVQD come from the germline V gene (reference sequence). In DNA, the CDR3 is TGCGCCAGCCGACTGACGGGTAGCGGGAGGGCCAGTAGAAACATTCAGTACTTC. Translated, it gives CASRLTGSGRASRNIQYF.

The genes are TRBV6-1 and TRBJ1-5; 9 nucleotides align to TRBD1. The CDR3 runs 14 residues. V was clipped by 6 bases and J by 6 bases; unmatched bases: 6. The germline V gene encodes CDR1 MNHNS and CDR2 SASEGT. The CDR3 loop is CASRGDRVGQPQHF. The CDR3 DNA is TGTGCCAGCAGGGGGGACAGGGTGGGTCAGCCCCAGCATTTT.

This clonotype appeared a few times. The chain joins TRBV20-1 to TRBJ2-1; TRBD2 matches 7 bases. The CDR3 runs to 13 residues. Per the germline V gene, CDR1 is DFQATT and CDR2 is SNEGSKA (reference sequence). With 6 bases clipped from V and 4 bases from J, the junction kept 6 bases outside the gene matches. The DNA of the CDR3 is TGCAGTGCCCCCGGACTAGGGTACAATGAGCAGTTCTTC. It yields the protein CSAPGLGYNEQFF.

The chain's CDR3 is CASSLGTGGADTQYF. The CDR3 nucleotides are TGTGCCAGCAGCTTAGGGACAGGGGGCGCAGATACGCAGTATTTT. The rearrangement joins TRBV7-8 to TRBJ2-3, with 11 bases that match TRBD1. Trimming at V came to 1 base and at J to 4 bases, leaving 1 base not matched to a gene. The CDR3 sequence is 15 residues long. Germline-derived CDR1 and CDR2 are SGHVS and FQNEAQ.

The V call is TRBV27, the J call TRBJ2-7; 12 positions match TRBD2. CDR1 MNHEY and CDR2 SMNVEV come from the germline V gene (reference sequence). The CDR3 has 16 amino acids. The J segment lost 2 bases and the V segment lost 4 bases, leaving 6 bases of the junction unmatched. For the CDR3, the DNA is TGTGCCAGCAGTTCAGGACTAGCGGGAACACCCTACGAGCAGTACTTC. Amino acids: CASSSGLAGTPYEQYF.

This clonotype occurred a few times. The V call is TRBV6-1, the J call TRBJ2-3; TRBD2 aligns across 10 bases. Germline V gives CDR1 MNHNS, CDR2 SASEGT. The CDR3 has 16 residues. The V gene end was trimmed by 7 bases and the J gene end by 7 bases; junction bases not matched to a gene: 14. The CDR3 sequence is CASTLVGAGGPYTQYF. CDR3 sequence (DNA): TGTGCCAGCACCCTCGTGGGAGCGGGAGGGCCGTATACGCAGTATTTT.

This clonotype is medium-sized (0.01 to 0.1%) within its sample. As DNA, the CDR3 is TGCAGTGCCCAAGCCTCGGGTCAATATCAGCCCCAGCATTTT. Translating it yields CSAQASGQYQPQHF. This chain connects TRBV20-1 to TRBJ1-5, with D hard to call. Germline CDR1 DFQATT, CDR2 SNEGSKA (reference sequence). The CDR3 is 14 residues long. Trimming took off 6 bases at V and 5 bases at J, with 17 bases between the two ends.

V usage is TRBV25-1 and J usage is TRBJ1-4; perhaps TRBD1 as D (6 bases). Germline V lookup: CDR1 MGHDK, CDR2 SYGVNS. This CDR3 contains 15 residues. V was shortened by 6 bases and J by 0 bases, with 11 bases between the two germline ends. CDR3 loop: CASRGGPATNEKLFF. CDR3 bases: TGTGCCAGCAGGGGGGGGCCAGCAACTAATGAAAAACTGTTTTTT.

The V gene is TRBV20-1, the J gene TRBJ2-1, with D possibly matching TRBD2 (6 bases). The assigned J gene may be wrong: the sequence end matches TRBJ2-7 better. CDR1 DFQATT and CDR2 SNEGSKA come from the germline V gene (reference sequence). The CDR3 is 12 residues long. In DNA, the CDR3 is TGCAGTGCTATGCGGGACGACTACGAGCAGTACTTC. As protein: CSAMRDDYEQYF.

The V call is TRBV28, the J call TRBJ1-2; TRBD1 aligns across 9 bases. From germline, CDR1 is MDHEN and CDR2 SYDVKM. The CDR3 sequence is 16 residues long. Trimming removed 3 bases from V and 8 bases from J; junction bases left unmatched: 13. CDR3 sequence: CASSLMGTGSQWGYTF. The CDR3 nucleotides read TGTGCCAGCAGTTTGATGGGGACAGGGAGTCAGTGGGGCTACACCTTC.

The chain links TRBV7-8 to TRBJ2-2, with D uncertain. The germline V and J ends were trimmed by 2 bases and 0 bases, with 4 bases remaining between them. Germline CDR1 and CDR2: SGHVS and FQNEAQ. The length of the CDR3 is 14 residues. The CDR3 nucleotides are TGTGCCAGCAGCTTAATATCGAACACCGGGGAGCTGTTTTTT. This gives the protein CASSLISNTGELFF.

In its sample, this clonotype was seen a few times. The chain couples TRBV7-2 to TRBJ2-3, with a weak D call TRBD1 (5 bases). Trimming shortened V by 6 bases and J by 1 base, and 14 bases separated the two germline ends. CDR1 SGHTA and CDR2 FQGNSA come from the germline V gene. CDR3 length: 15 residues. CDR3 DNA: TGTGCCAGCAGTTGGCAGGGATACGGCACAGATACGCAGTATTTT. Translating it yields CASSWQGYGTDTQYF.

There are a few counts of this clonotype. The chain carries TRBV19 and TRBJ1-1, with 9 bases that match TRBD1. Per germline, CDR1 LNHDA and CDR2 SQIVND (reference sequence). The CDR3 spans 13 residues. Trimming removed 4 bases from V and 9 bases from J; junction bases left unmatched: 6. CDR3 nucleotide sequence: TGTGCCAGTAGTAGGGACAGGGCGTCACAAGCTTTCTTT. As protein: CASSRDRASQAFF.

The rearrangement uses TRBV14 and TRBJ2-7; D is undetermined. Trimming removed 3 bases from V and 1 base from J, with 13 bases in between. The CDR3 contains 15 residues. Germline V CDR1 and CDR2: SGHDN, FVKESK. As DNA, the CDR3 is TGTGCCAGCAGCCAGGAGAGGAACCCATCCTACGAGCAGTACTTC. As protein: CASSQERNPSYEQYF.

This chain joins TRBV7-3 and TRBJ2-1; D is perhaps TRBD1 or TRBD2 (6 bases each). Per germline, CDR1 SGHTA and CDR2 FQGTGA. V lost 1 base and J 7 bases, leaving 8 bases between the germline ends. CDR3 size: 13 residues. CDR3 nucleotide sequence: TGTGCCAGCAGCTTAAAGGGGGGAAATGAGCAGTTCTTC. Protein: CASSLKGGNEQFF.

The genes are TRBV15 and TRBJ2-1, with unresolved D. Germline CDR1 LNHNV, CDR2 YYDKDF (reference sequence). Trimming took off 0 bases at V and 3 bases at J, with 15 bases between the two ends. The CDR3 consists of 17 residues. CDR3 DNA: TGTGCCACCAGCAGAGATCAGTCGGTTAATTTCTACAATGAGCAGTTCTTC. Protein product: CATSRDQSVNFYNEQFF. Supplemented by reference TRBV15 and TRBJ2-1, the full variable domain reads DAMVIQNPRYQVTQFGKPVTLSCSQTLNHNVMYWYQQKSSQAPKLLFHYYDKDFNNEADTPDNFQSRRPNTSFCFLDIRSPGLGDTAMYLCATSRDQSVNFYNEQFFGPGTRLTVL.

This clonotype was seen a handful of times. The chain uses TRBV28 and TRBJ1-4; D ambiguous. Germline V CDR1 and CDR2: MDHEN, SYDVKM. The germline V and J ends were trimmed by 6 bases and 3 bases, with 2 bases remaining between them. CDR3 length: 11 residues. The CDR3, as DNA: TGTGCCAGCAGCCCTAATGAAAAACTGTTTTTT. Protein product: CASSPNEKLFF.

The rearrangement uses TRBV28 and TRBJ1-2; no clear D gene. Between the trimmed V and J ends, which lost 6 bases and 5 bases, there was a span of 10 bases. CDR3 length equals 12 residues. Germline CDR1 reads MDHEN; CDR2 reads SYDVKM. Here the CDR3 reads CASSRPQYGYTF. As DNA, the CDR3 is TGTGCCAGCAGCAGGCCCCAATATGGCTACACCTTC.

CDR3 DNA sequence: TGTGCCAGCAGCTCGGGGCCCGGTTTCGGGGAGACCCAGTACTTC. Translation gives CASSSGPGFGETQYF. The gene calls are TRBV7-3 and TRBJ2-5; D possibly uses TRBD1 or TRBD2 (5 bases each). Trimming left V 4 bases short and J 5 bases short, with 17 bases between. Germline CDR1 and CDR2: SGHTA and FQGTGA. CDR3 length: 15 amino acids. Supplemented by reference TRBV7-3 and TRBJ2-5, the full variable domain reads GAGVSQTPSNKVTEKGKYVELRCDPISGHTALYWYRQSLGQGPEFLIYFQGTGAADDSGLPNDRFFAVRPEGSVSTLKIQRTERGDSAVYLCASSSGPGFGETQYFGPGTRLLVL.

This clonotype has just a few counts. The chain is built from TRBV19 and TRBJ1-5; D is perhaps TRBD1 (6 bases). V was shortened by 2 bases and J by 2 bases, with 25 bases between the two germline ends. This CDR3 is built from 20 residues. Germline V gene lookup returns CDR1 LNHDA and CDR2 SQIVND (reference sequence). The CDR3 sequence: CASSITLPQGRVLGNQPQHF. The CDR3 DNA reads TGTGCCAGTAGTATAACCCTCCCTCAGGGGCGGGTCCTTGGCAATCAGCCCCAGCATTTT.